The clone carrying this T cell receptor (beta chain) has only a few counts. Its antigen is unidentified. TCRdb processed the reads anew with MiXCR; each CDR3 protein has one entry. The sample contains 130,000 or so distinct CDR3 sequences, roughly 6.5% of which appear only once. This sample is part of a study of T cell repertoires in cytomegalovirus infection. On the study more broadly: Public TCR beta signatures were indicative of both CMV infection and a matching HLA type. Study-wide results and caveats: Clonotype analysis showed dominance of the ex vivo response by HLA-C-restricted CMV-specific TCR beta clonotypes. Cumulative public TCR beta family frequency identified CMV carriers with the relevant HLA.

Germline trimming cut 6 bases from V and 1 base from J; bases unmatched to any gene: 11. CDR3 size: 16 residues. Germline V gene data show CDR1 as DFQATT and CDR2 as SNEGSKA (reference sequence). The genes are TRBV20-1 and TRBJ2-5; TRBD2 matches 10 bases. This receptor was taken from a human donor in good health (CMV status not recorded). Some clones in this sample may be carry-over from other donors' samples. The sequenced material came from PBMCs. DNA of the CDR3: TGCAGTGCCCAGGGCTCAAAGCGGGGGGGCCAAGAGACCCAGTACTTC. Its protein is CSAQGSKRGGQETQYF.